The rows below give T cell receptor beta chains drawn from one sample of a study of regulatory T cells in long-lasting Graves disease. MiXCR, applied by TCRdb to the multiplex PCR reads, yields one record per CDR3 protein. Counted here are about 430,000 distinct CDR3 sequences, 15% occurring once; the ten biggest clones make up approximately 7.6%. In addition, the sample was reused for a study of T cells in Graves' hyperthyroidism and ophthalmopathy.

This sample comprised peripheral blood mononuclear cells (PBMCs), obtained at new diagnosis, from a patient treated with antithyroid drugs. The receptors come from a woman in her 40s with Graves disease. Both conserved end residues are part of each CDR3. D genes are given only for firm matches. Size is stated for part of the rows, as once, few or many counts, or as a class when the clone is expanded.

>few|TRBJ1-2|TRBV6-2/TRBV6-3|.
CASSETGALYGYTF
TGTGCCAGCAGTGAAACAGGAGCGCTCTATGGCTACACCTTC
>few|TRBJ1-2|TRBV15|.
CATSRDHGGREELLGYTF
TGTGCCACCAGCAGAGATCACGGGGGGCGCGAGGAGCTGCTTGGCTACACCTTC
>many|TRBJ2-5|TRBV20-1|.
CSAREQETQYF
TGCAGTGCTAGAGAACAAGAGACCCAGTACTTC
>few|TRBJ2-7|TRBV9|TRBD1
CASSVADRGFPYEQYF
TGTGCCAGCAGCGTAGCTGACAGGGGGTTCCCCTACGAGCAGTACTTC
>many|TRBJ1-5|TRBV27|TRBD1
CASSFGTGSNQPQHF
TGTGCCAGCAGTTTCGGGACAGGGAGCAATCAGCCCCAGCATTTT
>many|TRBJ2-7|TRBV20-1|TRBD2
CSAKAIPGLAELGIEQYF
TGCAGCGCCAAAGCTATACCGGGACTAGCGGAACTCGGGATCGAGCAGTACTTC
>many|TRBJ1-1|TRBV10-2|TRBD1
CASSFPGQGRTEAFF
TGCGCCAGCAGCTTCCCGGGACAGGGCCGGACTGAAGCTTTCTTT
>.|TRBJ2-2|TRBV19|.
CATSDPNTGELFF
TGTGCCACCTCGGACCCGAACACCGGGGAGCTGTTTTTT
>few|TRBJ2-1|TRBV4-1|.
CASSQDPVGYGEQFF
TGCGCCAGCAGCCAGGATCCCGTGGGGTATGGTGAGCAGTTCTTC
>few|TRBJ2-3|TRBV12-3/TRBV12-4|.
CASSLARDTDTQYF
TGTGCCAGCAGTTTAGCGCGGGACACAGATACGCAGTATTTT